The 9 T cell receptor beta chains given below trace back to one sample, sequenced in a study of Graves' ophthalmopathy and Graves' hyperthyroidism. Amplification of the TCR beta CDR3 regions used RNA transcripts (as template). After a first-round RT-PCR with HTBI primers, a second-round multiplex PCR was run. TCRdb called the multiplex PCR reads again in MiXCR, with one record for every CDR3 protein. The table has approximately 210,000 distinct CDR3 sequences, just under 30% seen once. The source material was peripheral blood. The receptor set was obtained from a man between 45 and 60 years old with Graves' ophthalmopathy.

This clonotype was seen repeatedly, ten times or more. This chain links TRBV4-1 with TRBJ2-5; D unclear. Germline CDR1 reads MGHRA; CDR2 reads YSYEKL. V dropped 4 bases and J dropped 5 bases, with 11 bases sitting between them. The CDR3 sequence is 13 residues long. CDR3: CASSPLARETQYF. The CDR3 coding sequence is TGCGCCAGCAGCCCCCTCGCCCGGGAGACCCAGTACTTC.

Many counts were recorded for this clonotype. In DNA, the CDR3 is TGCAGTGCTAGGAGGGGGCTAGCGGGAGTGGGGATCCAAGAGACCCAGTACTTC. Translating it yields CSARRGLAGVGIQETQYF. This chain uses TRBV20-1 with TRBJ2-5; 10 nucleotides agree with TRBD2. Germline CDR1 DFQATT, CDR2 SNEGSKA (reference sequence). The CDR3 runs to 18 residues. V shed 3 bases, J shed 1 base, and the junction held 14 bases outside the gene matches.

Ten or more counts support this clonotype. The chain couples TRBV20-1 to TRBJ2-5, with TRBD2 matching 11 bases. The trim removed 5 bases at V and 5 bases at J, leaving 10 bases unmatched. Germline CDR1 reads DFQATT; CDR2 reads SNEGSKA (reference sequence). The CDR3 is made up of 15 amino acids. This CDR3 is CSAAGGLAEAETQYF. CDR3 bases: TGCAGTGCTGCCGGGGGACTAGCGGAGGCGGAGACCCAGTACTTC.

This clonotype was seen many times. The V call is TRBV6-2 or TRBV6-3, the J call TRBJ2-4, with D maybe TRBD2 (6 bases). From germline, CDR1 is MNHEY and CDR2 SVGEGT. V was pared by 6 bases and J by 8 bases, with 17 bases between. This CDR3 spans 14 amino acids. The CDR3 reads CASRNAGSLDIQYF. CDR3 nucleotides: TGTGCCAGCAGAAACGCGGGAAGCTTAGACATTCAGTACTTC.

This clonotype was counted at least ten times. This CDR3 reads CASSYPRTGFGVYEQYF. The CDR3 DNA is TGTGCCAGCAGTTACCCACGGACAGGGTTCGGGGTCTACGAGCAGTACTTC. The chain recombines TRBV6-5 with TRBJ2-7; 8 bases are a match to TRBD1. V dropped 2 bases and J dropped 3; count of bases not matched to a gene: 12. This CDR3 contains 17 residues. Germline V gene data show CDR1 as MNHEY and CDR2 as SVGAGI.

The V gene is TRBV12-3 or TRBV12-4, the J gene TRBJ1-2; D not resolved. CDR3 length: 12 amino acids. The ends were cut back, 2 bases at V and 7 bases at J, with 8 bases in the middle. The CDR3 DNA sequence: TGTGCCAGCAGTTTAAGGCCCGGTGGCTACACCTTC. Its protein is CASSLRPGGYTF.

This clonotype has at least ten counts. This rearrangement joins TRBV28 to TRBJ2-7; D gene unclear. V was pared by 1 base and J by 2 bases, with 9 bases between. The germline V gene has CDR1 MDHEN and CDR2 SYDVKM. The CDR3 is 14 amino acids. CDR3 residues: CASSLFGPAYEQYF. The CDR3 DNA reads as TGTGCCAGCAGTTTATTCGGGCCAGCCTACGAGCAGTACTTC.

This clonotype has ten or more counts. The rearrangement links TRBV29-1 to TRBJ2-7; unclear D gene. V was cut by 4 bases and J by 2 bases, with 15 bases left in between. The CDR3 loop spans 14 amino acids. The germline V gene has CDR1 SQVTM and CDR2 ANQGSEA. The CDR3 is CSVGMNSVTYEQYF. DNA of the CDR3: TGCAGCGTTGGAATGAACAGTGTTACCTACGAGCAGTACTTC.

This clonotype was recorded many times. V usage is TRBV12-3 or TRBV12-4 and J usage is TRBJ1-5; possible D gene TRBD1, 5 bases. Trimming took off 6 bases at V and 3 bases at J, with 9 bases between the two ends. CDR3 length: 13 residues. The CDR3 DNA reads as TGTGCCAGCAGGACAGAAATCAATCAGCCCCAGCATTTT. This translates into CASRTEINQPQHF.